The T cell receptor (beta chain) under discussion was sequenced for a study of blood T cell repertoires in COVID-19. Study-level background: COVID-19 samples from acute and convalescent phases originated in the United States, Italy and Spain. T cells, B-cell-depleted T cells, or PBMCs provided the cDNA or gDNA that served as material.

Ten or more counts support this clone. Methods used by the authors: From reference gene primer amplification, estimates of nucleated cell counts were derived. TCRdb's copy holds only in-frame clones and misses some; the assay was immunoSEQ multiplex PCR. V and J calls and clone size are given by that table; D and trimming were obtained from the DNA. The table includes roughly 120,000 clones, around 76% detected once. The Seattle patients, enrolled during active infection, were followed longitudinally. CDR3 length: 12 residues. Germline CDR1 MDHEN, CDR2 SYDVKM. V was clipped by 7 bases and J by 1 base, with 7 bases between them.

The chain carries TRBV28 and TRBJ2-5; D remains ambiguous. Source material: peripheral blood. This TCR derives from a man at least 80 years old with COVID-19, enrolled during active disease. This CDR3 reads CASNGPQETQYF. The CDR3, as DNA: TGTGCCAGCAATGGGCCCCAAGAGACCCAGTACTTC.